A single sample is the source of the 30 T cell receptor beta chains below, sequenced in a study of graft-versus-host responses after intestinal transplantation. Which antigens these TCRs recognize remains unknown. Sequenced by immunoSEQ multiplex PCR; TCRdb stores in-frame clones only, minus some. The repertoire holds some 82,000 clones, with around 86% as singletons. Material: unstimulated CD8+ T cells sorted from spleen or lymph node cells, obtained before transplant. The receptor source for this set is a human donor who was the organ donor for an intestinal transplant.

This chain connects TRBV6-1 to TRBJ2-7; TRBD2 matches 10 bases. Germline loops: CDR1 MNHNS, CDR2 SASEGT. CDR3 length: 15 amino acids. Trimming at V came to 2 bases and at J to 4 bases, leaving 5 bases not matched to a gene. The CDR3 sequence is CASSEPLAGVYEQYF. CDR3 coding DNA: TGTGCCAGCAGTGAACCCCTAGCGGGGGTTTACGAGCAGTACTTC.

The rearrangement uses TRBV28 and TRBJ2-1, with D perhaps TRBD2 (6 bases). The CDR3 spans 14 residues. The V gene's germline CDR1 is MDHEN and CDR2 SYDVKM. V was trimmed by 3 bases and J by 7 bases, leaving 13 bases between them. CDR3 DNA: TGTGCCAGCAGTTTCCTGGGCGGGGATAATGAGCAGTTCTTC. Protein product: CASSFLGGDNEQFF.

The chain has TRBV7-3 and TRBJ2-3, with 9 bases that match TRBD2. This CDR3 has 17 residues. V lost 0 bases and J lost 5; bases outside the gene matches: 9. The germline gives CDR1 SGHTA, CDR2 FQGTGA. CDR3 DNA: TGTGCCAGCAGCTTAACTTGGGGCGGGGGGGCCGGAGATACGCAGTATTTT. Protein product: CASSLTWGGGAGDTQYF.

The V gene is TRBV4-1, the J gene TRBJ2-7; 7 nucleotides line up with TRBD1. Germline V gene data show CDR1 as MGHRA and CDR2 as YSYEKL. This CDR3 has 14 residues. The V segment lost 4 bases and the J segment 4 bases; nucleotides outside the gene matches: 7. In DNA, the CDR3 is TGCGCCAGCAGCCCTTGGACAGGTATATACGAGCAGTACTTC. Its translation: CASSPWTGIYEQYF.

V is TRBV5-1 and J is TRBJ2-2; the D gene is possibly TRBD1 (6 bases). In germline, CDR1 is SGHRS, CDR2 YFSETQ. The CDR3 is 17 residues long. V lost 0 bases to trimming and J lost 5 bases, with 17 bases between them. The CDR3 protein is CASSLDWGTPITGELFF. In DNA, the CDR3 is TGCGCCAGCAGCTTGGACTGGGGGACACCCATTACCGGGGAGCTGTTTTTT.

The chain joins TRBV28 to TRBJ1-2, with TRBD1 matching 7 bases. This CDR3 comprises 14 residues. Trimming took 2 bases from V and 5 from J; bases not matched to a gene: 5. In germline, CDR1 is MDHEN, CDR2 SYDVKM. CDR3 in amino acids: CASSLGQEFYGYTF. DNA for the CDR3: TGTGCCAGCAGTTTAGGACAGGAGTTTTATGGCTACACCTTC.

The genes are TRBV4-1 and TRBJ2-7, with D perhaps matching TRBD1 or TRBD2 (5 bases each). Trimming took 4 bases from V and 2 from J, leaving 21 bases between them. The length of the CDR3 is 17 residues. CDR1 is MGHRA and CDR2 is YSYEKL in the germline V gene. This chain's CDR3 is CASSRMGPGSLPYEQYF. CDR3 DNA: TGCGCCAGCAGCCGAATGGGACCGGGGTCCCTTCCCTACGAGCAGTACTTC.

CDR3 region: CASSYAAGHLDEQYF. As DNA, the CDR3 is TGTGCCAGCAGTTACGCGGCAGGGCACCTTGACGAGCAGTACTTC. The rearrangement joins TRBV6-5 to TRBJ2-7; tentative D call: TRBD1 (5 bases). The CDR3 runs to 15 residues. CDR1 and CDR2 from the germline V gene are MNHEY and SVGAGI. V shed 2 bases and J shed 5 bases, with 16 bases lying between them.

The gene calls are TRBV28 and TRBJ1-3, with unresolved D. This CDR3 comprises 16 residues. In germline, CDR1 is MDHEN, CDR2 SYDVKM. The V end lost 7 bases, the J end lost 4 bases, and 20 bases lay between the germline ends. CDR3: CASTTVRYMAGNTIYF. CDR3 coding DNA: TGTGCCAGCACCACCGTCCGGTATATGGCAGGAAACACCATATATTTT.

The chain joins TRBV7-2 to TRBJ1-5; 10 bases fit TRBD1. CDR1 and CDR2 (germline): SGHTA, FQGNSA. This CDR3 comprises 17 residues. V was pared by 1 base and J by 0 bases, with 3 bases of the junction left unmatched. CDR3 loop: CASSLVGQGISNQPQHF. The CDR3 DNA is TGTGCCAGCAGCTTAGTGGGACAGGGGATTAGCAATCAGCCCCAGCATTTT.

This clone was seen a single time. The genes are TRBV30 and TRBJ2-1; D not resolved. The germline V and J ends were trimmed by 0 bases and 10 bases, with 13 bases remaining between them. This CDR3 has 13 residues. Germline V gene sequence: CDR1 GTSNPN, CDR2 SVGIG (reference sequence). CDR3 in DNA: TGTGCCTGGAGTGTAGTCCGGCTCCGGGAGCAGTTCTTC. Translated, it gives CAWSVVRLREQFF.

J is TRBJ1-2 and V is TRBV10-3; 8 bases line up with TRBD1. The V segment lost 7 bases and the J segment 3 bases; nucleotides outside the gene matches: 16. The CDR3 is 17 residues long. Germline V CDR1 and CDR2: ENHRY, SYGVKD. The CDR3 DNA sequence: TGTGCCATCAAACGCGGTGAGGGGGGACAGGATGACTATGGCTACACCTTC. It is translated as CAIKRGEGGQDDYGYTF.

The CDR3 DNA reads as TGTGCCAGCAGCCGAGAAGGGGACATGATTGGCACTGAAGCTTTCTTT. This codes for CASSREGDMIGTEAFF. The J gene is TRBJ1-1, the V gene TRBV5-6, with D perhaps matching TRBD1 (6 bases). This CDR3 comprises 16 residues. The V end was cut by 4 bases, the J end by 4 bases, with 20 bases between. Germline lookup yields CDR1 SGHDT and CDR2 YYEEEE. The variable domain in full, with the rest retrieved from reference TRBV5-6 and TRBJ1-1, is DAGVTQSPTHLIKTRGQQVTLRCSPKSGHDTVSWYQQALGQGPQFIFQYYEEEERQRGNFPDRFSGHQFPNYSSELNVNALLLGDSALYLCASSREGDMIGTEAFFGQGTRLTVV.

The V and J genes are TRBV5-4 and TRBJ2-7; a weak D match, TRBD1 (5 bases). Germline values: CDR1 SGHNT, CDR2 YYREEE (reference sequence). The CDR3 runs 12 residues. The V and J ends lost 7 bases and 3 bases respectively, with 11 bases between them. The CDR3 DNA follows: TGTGCCAGCGGGAAAGACAGCTACGAGCAGTACTTC. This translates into CASGKDSYEQYF.

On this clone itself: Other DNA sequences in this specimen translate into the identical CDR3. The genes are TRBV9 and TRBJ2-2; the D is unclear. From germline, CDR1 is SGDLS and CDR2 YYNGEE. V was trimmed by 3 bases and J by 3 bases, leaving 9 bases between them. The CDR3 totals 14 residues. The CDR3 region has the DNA TGTGCCAGCAGCGAGAGAAGTTACACCGGGGAGCTGTTTTTT. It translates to CASSERSYTGELFF.

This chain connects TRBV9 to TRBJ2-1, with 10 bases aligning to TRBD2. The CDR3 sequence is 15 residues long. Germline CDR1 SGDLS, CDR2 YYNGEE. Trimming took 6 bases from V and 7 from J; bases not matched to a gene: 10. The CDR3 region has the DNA TGTGCCAGCAAACCGGAAGCGGGGGGGCTGAATGAGCAGTTCTTC. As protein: CASKPEAGGLNEQFF.

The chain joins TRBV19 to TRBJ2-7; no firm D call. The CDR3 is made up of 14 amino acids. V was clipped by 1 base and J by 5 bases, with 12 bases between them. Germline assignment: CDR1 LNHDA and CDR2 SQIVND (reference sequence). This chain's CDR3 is CASSIAEGWHEQYF. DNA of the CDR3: TGTGCCAGTAGTATAGCTGAAGGGTGGCACGAGCAGTACTTC.

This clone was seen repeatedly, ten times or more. The CDR3 protein is CATETSGIHYEQYF. CDR3 in DNA: TGTGCCACCGAAACCTCAGGGATCCACTACGAGCAGTACTTC. V and J are TRBV28 and TRBJ2-7, with D perhaps TRBD1 (5 bases). Germline-derived CDR1 and CDR2 are MDHEN and SYDVKM. V was cut by 10 bases and J by 3 bases, with 19 bases left in between. The CDR3 sequence is 14 residues long.

The CDR3 sequence is CASSPQRGMSYEQYF. DNA of the CDR3: TGTGCCAGCAGTCCGCAGCGGGGGATGTCCTACGAGCAGTACTTC. This rearrangement joins TRBV28 to TRBJ2-7, with 8 positions matching TRBD2. The V gene end was trimmed by 5 bases and the J gene end by 1 base; junction bases not matched to a gene: 7. Germline assignment: CDR1 MDHEN and CDR2 SYDVKM. There are 15 residues in the CDR3.

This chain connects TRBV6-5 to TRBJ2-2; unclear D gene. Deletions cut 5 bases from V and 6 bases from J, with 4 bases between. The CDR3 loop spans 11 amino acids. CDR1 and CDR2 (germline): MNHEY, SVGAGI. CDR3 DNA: TGTGCCAGCAGTAGTGCCGGGGAGCTGTTTTTT. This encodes CASSSAGELFF.

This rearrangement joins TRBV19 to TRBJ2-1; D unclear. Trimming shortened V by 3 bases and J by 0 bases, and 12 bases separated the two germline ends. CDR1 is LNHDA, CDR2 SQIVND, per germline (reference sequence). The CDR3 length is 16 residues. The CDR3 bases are TGTGCCAGTAGTATTGAGGCTTGGAGCTCCTACAATGAGCAGTTCTTC. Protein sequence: CASSIEAWSSYNEQFF.

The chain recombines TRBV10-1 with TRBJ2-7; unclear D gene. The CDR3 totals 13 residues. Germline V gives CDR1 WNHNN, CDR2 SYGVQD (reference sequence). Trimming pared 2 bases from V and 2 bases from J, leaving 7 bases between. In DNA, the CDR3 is TGCGCCAGCAGTGAGGGACCCACCTACGAGCAGTACTTC. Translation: CASSEGPTYEQYF.

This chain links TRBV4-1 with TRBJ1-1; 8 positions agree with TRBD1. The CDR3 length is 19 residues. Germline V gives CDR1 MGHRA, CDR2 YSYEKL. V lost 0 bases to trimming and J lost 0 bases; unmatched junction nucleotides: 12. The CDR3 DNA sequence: TGCGCCAGCAGCCAAGAAGGGGGGACAGGTAGGTTTATGAACACTGAAGCTTTCTTT. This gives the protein CASSQEGGTGRFMNTEAFF.

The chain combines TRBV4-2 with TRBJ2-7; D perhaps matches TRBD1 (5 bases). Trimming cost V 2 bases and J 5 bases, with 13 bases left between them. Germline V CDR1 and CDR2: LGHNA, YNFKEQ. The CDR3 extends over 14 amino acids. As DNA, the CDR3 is TGTGCCAGCAGCCAACCCTCCCAGGGTAACGAGCAGTACTTC. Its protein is CASSQPSQGNEQYF.

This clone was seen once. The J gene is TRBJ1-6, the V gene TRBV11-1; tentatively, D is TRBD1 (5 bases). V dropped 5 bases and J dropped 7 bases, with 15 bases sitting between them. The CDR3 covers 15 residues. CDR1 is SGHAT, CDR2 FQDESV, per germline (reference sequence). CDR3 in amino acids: CASSPWGGTNSPLHF. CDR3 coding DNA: TGTGCCAGCAGCCCCTGGGGGGGTACGAATTCACCCCTCCACTTT.

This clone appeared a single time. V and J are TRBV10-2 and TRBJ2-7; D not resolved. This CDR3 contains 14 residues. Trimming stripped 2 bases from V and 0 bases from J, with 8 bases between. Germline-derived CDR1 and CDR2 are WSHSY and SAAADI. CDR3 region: CASSEGRHSYEQYF. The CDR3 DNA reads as TGCGCCAGCAGTGAGGGGCGTCACTCCTACGAGCAGTACTTC.

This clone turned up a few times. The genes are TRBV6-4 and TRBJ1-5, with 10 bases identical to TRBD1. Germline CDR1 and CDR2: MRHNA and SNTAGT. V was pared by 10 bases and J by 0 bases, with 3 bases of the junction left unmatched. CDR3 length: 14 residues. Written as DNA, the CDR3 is TGTGCCACGGGGACAGGGGATAGCAATCAGCCCCAGCATTTT. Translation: CATGTGDSNQPQHF.

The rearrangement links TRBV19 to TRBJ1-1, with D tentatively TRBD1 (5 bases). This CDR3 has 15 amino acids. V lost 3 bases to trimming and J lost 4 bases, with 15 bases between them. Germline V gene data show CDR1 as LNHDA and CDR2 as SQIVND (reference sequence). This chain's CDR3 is CASSMGQGGITEAFF. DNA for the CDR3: TGTGCCAGTAGTATGGGGCAGGGCGGAATCACTGAAGCTTTCTTT.

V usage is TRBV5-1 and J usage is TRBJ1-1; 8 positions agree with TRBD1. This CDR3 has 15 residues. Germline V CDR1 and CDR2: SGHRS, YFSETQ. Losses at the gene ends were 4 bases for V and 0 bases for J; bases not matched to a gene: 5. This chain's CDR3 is CASSARTGLNTEAFF. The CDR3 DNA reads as TGCGCCAGCAGCGCCCGGACAGGGTTGAACACTGAAGCTTTCTTT.

The CDR3, as DNA: TGTGCCAGCAGCCCTTGGACATACTATGGCTACACCTTC. It is translated as CASSPWTYYGYTF. The rearrangement uses TRBV7-6 and TRBJ1-2; TRBD1 is a possible D gene (5 bases). The germline V and J ends were trimmed by 5 bases and 3 bases, with 10 bases remaining between them. The CDR3 runs 13 residues. Germline V gene sequence: CDR1 SGHVS, CDR2 FNYEAQ.